The 8 T cell receptor beta chains in this list originate from one sample, sequenced in a study of blood T cell repertoires in COVID-19. Clones were sequenced by immunoSEQ multiplex PCR, and TCRdb holds only the in-frame ones, with some missing. Among approximately 70,000 clones listed, approximately 90% were seen once. The sample comprised peripheral blood. The receptors were gathered from a human donor in a cohort sampled during active COVID-19.

The chain combines TRBV4-1 with TRBJ1-1; TRBD1 agrees at 7 bases. After removal of 5 bases from V and 7 bases from J, the junction contained 4 bases not matched to a gene. Germline CDR1 is MGHRA and CDR2 is YSYEKL. The CDR3 extends over 12 amino acids. The DNA of the CDR3 is TGCGCCAGCAGCTACAGGGGATTTGAAGCTTTCTTT. It is translated as CASSYRGFEAFF.

The V gene is TRBV29-1, the J gene TRBJ2-6, with 7 nucleotides matching TRBD1. Germline loops: CDR1 SQVTM, CDR2 ANQGSEA. V gave up 5 bases and J gave up 2 bases; unmatched junction bases: 15. This CDR3 spans 18 amino acids. The CDR3 DNA follows: TGCAGCGTTTTACCCATTTTGGGACAGAAGCCTGGGGCCAACGTCCTGACTTTC. The encoded protein is CSVLPILGQKPGANVLTF.

The chain carries TRBV7-2 and TRBJ1-6; 9 nucleotides match TRBD1. Per germline, CDR1 SGHTA and CDR2 FQGNSA. The CDR3 extends over 15 amino acids. Trimming removed 4 bases from V and 4 bases from J; junction bases left unmatched: 2. Here the CDR3 DNA reads TGTGCCAGCAGCTCGGGACAGGGTTATAATTCACCCCTCCACTTT. Translation: CASSSGQGYNSPLHF.

V and J are TRBV4-2 and TRBJ2-7; TRBD2 agrees at 10 bases. Germline lookup yields CDR1 LGHNA and CDR2 YNFKEQ. The trim removed 2 bases at V and 4 bases at J, leaving 8 bases unmatched. The CDR3 extends over 16 amino acids. The DNA of the CDR3 is TGTGCCAGCAGCCAATCCGGACTAGCGGAAAATTACGAGCAGTACTTC. Encoded protein: CASSQSGLAENYEQYF.

The chain uses TRBV20-1 and TRBJ2-7; 9 bases are shared with TRBD1. The CDR3 sequence is 15 residues long. Germline trimming cut 3 bases from V and 2 bases from J; bases unmatched to any gene: 8. CDR1 is DFQATT and CDR2 is SNEGSKA in the germline V gene (reference sequence). The CDR3 loop reads CSASPSGTGPYEQYF. The CDR3 DNA sequence: TGCAGTGCTAGTCCCTCCGGGACAGGGCCCTACGAGCAGTACTTC.

V and J are TRBV7-2 and TRBJ2-6; D is perhaps TRBD2 (6 bases). The CDR3 spans 14 residues. The V and J ends lost 10 bases and 0 bases respectively, with 10 bases between them. Germline-derived CDR1 and CDR2 are SGHTA and FQGNSA. CDR3 bases: TGTGCCATCGCCGGGGGCTCTGGGGCCAACGTCCTGACTTTC. Translating gives CAIAGGSGANVLTF. The whole variable domain, remainder taken from reference TRBV7-2 and TRBJ2-6, is GAGVSQSPSNKVTEKGKDVELRCDPISGHTALYWYRQSLGQGLEFLIYFQGNSAPDKSGLPSDRFSAERTGGSVSTLTIQRTQQEDSAVYLCAIAGGSGANVLTFGAGSRLTVL.

DNA for the CDR3: TGTGCCAGCAGTGACTCCCCAGGGAACACAGATACGCAGTATTTT. It encodes CASSDSPGNTDTQYF. This sequence joins TRBV6-4 and TRBJ2-3; tentatively, D is TRBD1 (5 bases). Germline V gene data show CDR1 as MRHNA and CDR2 as SNTAGT. V lost 0 bases and J lost 2, with 9 bases in between. This CDR3 contains 15 residues.

J is TRBJ2-1 and V is TRBV7-2; D gene uncertain. CDR3 length: 13 amino acids. Per germline, CDR1 SGHTA and CDR2 FQGNSA. The V gene lost 1 base and the J gene lost 2 bases, with 3 bases spanning the gap. CDR3 sequence: CASSLEPYNEQFF. Written as DNA, the CDR3 is TGTGCCAGCAGCTTAGAGCCCTACAATGAGCAGTTCTTC.